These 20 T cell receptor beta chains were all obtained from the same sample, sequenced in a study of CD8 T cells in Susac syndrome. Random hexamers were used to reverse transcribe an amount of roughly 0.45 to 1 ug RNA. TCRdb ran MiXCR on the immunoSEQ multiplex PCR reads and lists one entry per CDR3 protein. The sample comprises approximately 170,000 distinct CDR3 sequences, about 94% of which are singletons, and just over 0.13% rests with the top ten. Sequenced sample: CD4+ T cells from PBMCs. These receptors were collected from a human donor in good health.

The CDR3 DNA reads as TGTGCCAGCACCACCGAGGCGACGTATGGCTACACCTTC. This gives the protein CASTTEATYGYTF. The chain joins TRBV7-9 to TRBJ1-2; D unresolved. Germline loops: CDR1 SEHNR, CDR2 FQNEAQ (reference sequence). Trimming took off 7 bases at V and 5 bases at J, with 14 bases between the two ends. The CDR3 runs 13 residues.

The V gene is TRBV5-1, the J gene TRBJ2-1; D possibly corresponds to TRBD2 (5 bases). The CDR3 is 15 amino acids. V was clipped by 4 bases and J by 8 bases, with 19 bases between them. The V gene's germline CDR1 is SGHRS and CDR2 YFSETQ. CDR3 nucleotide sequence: TGCGCCAGCAGCGGAACTAGTGCCACTCGCCATGAGCAGTTCTTC. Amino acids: CASSGTSATRHEQFF.

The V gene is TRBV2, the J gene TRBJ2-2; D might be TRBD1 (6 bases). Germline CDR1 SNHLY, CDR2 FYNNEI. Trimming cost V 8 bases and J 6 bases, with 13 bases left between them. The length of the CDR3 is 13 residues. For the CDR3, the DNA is TGTGCCAGCTATACAGGGTTTTCCGGGGAGCTGTTTTTT. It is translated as CASYTGFSGELFF.

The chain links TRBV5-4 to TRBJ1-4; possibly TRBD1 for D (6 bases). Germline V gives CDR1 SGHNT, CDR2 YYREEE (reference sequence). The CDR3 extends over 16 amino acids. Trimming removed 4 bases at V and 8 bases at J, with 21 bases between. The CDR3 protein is CASSHGPGQRLEKLFF. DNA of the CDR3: TGTGCCAGCAGCCACGGACCGGGACAACGACTAGAAAAACTGTTTTTT.

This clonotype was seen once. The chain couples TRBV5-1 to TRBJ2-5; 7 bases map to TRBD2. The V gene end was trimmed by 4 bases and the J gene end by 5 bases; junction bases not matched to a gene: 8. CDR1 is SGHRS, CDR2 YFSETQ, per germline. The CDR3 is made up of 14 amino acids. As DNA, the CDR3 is TGCGCCAGCAGCCACGGCAGCGGGGAGGAGACCCAGTACTTC. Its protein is CASSHGSGEETQYF.

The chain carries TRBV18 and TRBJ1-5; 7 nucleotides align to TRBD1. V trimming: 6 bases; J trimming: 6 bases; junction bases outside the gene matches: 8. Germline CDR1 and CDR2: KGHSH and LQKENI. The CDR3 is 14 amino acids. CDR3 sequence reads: CASSPGQESQPQHF. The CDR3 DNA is TGTGCCAGCTCTCCCGGACAGGAGAGTCAGCCCCAGCATTTT.

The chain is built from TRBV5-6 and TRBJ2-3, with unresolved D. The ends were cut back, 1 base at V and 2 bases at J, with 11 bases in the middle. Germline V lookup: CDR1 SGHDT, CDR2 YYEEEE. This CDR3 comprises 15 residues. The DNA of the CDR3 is TGTGCCAGCAGCTTGTTTGTTGCCTTCACAGATACGCAGTATTTT. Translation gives CASSLFVAFTDTQYF. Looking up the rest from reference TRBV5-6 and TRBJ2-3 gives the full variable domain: DAGVTQSPTHLIKTRGQQVTLRCSPKSGHDTVSWYQQALGQGPQFIFQYYEEEERQRGNFPDRFSGHQFPNYSSELNVNALLLGDSALYLCASSLFVAFTDTQYFGPGTRLTVL.

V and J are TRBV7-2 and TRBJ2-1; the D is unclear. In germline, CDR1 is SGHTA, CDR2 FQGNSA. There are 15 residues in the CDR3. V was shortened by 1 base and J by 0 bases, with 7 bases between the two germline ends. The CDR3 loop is CASSLGTGSYNEQFF. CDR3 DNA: TGTGCCAGCAGCTTAGGGACGGGCTCCTACAATGAGCAGTTCTTC.

CDR3 nucleotide sequence: TGCAGTGCTAGAGATGGGCTAGCGGGGGCATACAATGAGCAGTTCTTC. As protein: CSARDGLAGAYNEQFF. The chain combines TRBV20-1 with TRBJ2-1; TRBD2 matches 10 bases. The CDR3 extends over 16 amino acids. The junction had 6 bases not matched to a gene; V was cut back by 0 bases and J by 4 bases. Germline V CDR1 and CDR2: DFQATT, SNEGSKA (reference sequence).

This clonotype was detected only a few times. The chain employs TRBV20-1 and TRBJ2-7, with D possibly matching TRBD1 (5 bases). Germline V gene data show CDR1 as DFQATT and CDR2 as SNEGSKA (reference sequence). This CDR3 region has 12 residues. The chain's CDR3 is CSANGDSYEQYF. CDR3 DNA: TGCAGCGCAAACGGAGACAGCTACGAGCAGTACTTC.

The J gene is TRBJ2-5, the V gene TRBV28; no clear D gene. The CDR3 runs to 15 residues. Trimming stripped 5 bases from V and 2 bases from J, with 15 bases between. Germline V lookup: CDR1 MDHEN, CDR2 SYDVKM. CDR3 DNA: TGTGCCAGCAGTCCCTCCACCGCGGCACAAGAGACCCAGTACTTC. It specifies CASSPSTAAQETQYF.

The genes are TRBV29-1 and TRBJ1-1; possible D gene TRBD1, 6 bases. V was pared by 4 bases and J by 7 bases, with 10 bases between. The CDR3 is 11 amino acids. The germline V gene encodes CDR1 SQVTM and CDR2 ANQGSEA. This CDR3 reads CSVGGLSEAFF. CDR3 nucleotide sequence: TGCAGCGTTGGGGGGCTCAGTGAAGCTTTCTTT.

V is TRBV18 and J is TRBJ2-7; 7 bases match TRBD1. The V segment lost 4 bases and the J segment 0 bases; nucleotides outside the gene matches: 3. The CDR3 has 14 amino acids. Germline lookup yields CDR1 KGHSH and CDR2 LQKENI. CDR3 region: CASSRTGVSYEQYF. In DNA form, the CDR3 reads TGTGCCAGCTCACGGACAGGCGTCTCCTACGAGCAGTACTTC.

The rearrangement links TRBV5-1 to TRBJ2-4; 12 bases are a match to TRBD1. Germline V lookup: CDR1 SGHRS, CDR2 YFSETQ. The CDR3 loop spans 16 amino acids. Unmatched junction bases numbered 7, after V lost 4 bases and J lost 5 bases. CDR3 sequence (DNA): TGCGCCAGCAGCCCGGAGGGGACAGGGGGCCAAAACATTCAGTACTTC. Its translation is CASSPEGTGGQNIQYF.

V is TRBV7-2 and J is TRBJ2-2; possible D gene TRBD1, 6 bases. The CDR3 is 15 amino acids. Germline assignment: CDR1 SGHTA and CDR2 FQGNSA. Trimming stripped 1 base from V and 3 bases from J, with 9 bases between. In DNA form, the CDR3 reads TGTGCCAGCAGCTTAGGCAGGGGTTACACCGGGGAGCTGTTTTTT. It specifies CASSLGRGYTGELFF.

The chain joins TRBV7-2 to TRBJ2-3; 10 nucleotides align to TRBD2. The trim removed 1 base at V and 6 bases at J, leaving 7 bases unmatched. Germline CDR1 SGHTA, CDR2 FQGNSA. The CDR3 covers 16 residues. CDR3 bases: TGTGCCAGCAGCTTAGGTCTAGCGGGGGCAAAGGATACGCAGTATTTT. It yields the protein CASSLGLAGAKDTQYF.

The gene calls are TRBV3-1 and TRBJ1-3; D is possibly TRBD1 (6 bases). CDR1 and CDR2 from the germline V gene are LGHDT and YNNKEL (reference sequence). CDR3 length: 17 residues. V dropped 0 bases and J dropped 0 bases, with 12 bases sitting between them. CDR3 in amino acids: CASSQDTGTFSGNTIYF. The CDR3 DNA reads TGTGCCAGCAGCCAAGATACAGGGACCTTCTCTGGAAACACCATATATTTT.

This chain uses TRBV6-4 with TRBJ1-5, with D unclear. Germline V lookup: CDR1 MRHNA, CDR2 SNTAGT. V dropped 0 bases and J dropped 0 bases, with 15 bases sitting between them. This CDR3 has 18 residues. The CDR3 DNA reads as TGTGCCAGCAGTGACTCGTCTTTTTGCACGGGTAGCAATCAGCCCCAGCATTTT. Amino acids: CASSDSSFCTGSNQPQHF.

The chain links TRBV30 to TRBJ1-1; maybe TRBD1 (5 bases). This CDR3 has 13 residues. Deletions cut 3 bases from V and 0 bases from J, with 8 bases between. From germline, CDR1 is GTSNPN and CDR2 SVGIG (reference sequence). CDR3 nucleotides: TGTGCCTGGAGGGGGCTAGTGAACACTGAAGCTTTCTTT. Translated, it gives CAWRGLVNTEAFF.

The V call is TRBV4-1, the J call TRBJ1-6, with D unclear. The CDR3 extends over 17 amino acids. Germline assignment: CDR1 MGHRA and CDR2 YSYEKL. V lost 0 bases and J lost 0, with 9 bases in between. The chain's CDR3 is CASSQEKLSSYNSPLHF. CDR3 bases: TGCGCCAGCAGCCAAGAAAAGTTGAGCTCCTATAATTCACCCCTCCACTTT.